Listed below are T cell receptor beta chains from one sample, sequenced in a study of cytomegalovirus exposure and HLA in healthy donors. TCRdb's table, derived via immunoSEQ multiplex PCR, lists solely in-frame clones and lacks some. The sample consists of 150,000 to 200,000 clones, roughly 80% of them appearing once. Sample: PBMCs. Source of these receptors: a young woman in good health and CMV-seronegative. Each CDR3 is given with its conserved first and last residue. Each record gives: J gene, V gene, D gene, clone size, CDR3 protein, CDR3 DNA. D genes are given only for firm matches. For some rows the clone size is stated as once, few or many, or as a class when expanded; others skip it.

TRBJ2-1 TRBV4-3 TRBD2 . CASSQGTSVNNEQFF TGCGCCAGCAGCCAAGGGACTAGCGTGAACAATGAGCAGTTCTTC
TRBJ1-2 TRBV20-1 . . CSAATIYGYTF TGCAGTGCCGCGACAATCTATGGCTACACCTTC
TRBJ1-2 TRBV9 TRBD1 once CASSVERDSVFNGYTF TGTGCCAGCAGCGTAGAGAGGGACAGTGTGTTCAATGGCTACACCTTC
TRBJ1-4 TRBV15 . . CATEPETFNEKLFF TGTGCCACCGAGCCCGAAACCTTTAATGAAAAACTGTTTTTT
TRBJ2-2 TRBV29-1 . . CSVDFTGELFF TGCAGCGTTGACTTCACCGGGGAGCTGTTTTTT
TRBJ1-3 TRBV5-1 . . CASSLAGSYSGPTGNTIYF TGCGCCAGCAGCTTGGCAGGTTCTTATTCAGGGCCCACTGGAAACACCATATATTTT
TRBJ2-4 TRBV5-6 TRBD1 . CASSVTGEANIQYF TGTGCCAGCAGCGTGACAGGGGAGGCAAACATTCAGTACTTC
TRBJ2-3 TRBV2 . . CASSDLAATDTQYF TGTGCCAGCAGTGATTTGGCGGCCACAGATACGCAGTATTTT
TRBJ2-7 TRBV7-6 TRBD2 . CASSGLAGAEQYF TGTGCCAGCAGCGGACTAGCGGGAGCCGAGCAGTACTTC
TRBJ2-1 TRBV4-1 TRBD2 few CASSLGLAGSNNEQFF TGCGCCAGCAGCCTCGGACTAGCGGGATCCAACAATGAGCAGTTCTTC
TRBJ2-7 TRBV6-9 . . CASSFGLGSYEQYF TGTGCCAGCAGTTTCGGCCTCGGGTCCTACGAGCAGTACTTC
TRBJ1-1 TRBV29-1 . . CSVPWGTGRTEAFF TGCAGCGTTCCTTGGGGTACAGGGCGGACTGAAGCTTTCTTT
TRBJ2-2 TRBV10-1 . . CASRGTSPTGELFF TGCGCCAGCAGGGGGACATCCCCTACCGGGGAGCTGTTTTTT
TRBJ1-1 TRBV7-9 . . CASSPARGTYTEAFF TGTGCCAGCAGCCCAGCACGGGGAACCTACACTGAAGCTTTCTTT
TRBJ1-2 TRBV6-5 . . CASNPRGYGYTF TGTGCCAGCAATCCCCGCGGCTATGGCTACACCTTC
TRBJ2-2 TRBV14 TRBD1 . CASSHLAGGTGELFF TGTGCCAGCAGCCACTTGGCAGGGGGTACCGGGGAGCTGTTTTTT
TRBJ1-2 TRBV7-6 TRBD1 . CASSNRAGTEYGYTF TGTGCCAGCAGCAACAGAGCCGGGACAGAGTATGGCTACACCTTC
TRBJ2-3 TRBV4-1 TRBD2 . CASSQDTALAGDTQYF TGCGCCAGCAGCCAAGATACGGCACTAGCGGGAGATACGCAGTATTTT
TRBJ2-2 TRBV5-6 TRBD1 . CASSLEDRGRGGELFF TGTGCCAGCAGCTTGGAGGACAGGGGGCGTGGTGGGGAGCTGTTTTTT
TRBJ2-2 TRBV19 TRBD1 . CASSRTGGTGELFF TGTGCCAGTAGTAGGACAGGGGGCACCGGGGAGCTGTTTTTT
TRBJ2-7 TRBV28 TRBD2 . CASSLGGSSYEQYF TGTGCCAGCAGTTTAGGCGGGAGCTCCTACGAGCAGTACTTC
TRBJ2-2 TRBV4-3 TRBD1 . CASSGTGGDSNTGELFF TGCGCCAGCAGCGGTACAGGGGGCGATTCGAACACCGGGGAGCTGTTTTTT
TRBJ2-3 TRBV6-1 . . CASSDTPLEGSTDTQYF TGTGCCAGCAGTGACACCCCCCTAGAGGGTAGCACAGATACGCAGTATTTT
TRBJ1-2 TRBV7-9 . . CASSLGSGVFNYGYTF TGTGCCAGCAGCTTAGGGAGCGGCGTCTTTAACTATGGCTACACCTTC
TRBJ2-1 TRBV11-2 TRBD2 once CASSSQLAGVGEQFF TGTGCCAGCAGCTCTCAACTAGCGGGAGTCGGCGAGCAGTTCTTC
TRBJ1-2 TRBV28 . . CASSSTGLWNYGYTF TGTGCCAGCAGTTCCACAGGGTTATGGAACTATGGCTACACCTTC
TRBJ2-7 TRBV5-1 TRBD2 once CASNLGTSDSYEQYF TGCGCCAGCAACTTGGGGACTAGCGACTCCTACGAGCAGTACTTC
TRBJ1-2 TRBV7-2 . . CASSLGPGEGYTF TGTGCCAGCAGCTTAGGTCCAGGGGAGGGCTACACCTTC
TRBJ2-3 TRBV5-1 . . CAGSLEDTQNTDTQYF TGCGCCGGCAGCTTGGAGGACACACAAAACACAGATACGCAGTATTTT
TRBJ2-1 TRBV29-1 TRBD1 . CSVADRAPDEQFF TGCAGCGTGGCGGACAGGGCACCGGATGAGCAGTTCTTC
TRBJ2-1 TRBV20-1 . . CSAMSGHEQFF TGCAGTGCTATGTCTGGCCATGAGCAGTTCTTC
TRBJ2-4 TRBV4-1 . . CASSQTDKINIQYF TGCGCCAGCAGCCAGACTGATAAAATAAACATTCAGTACTTC
TRBJ1-4 TRBV7-6 . . CASSLVRLDGQRVRTNEKLFF TGTGCCAGCAGCTTAGTTCGGCTAGACGGCCAGCGGGTCAGGACTAATGAAAAACTGTTTTTT
TRBJ2-1 TRBV6-1 TRBD2 . CASHFTSGGRYEQFF TGTGCCAGCCACTTCACTAGCGGGGGGAGGTATGAGCAGTTCTTC
TRBJ2-5 TRBV30 . . CAWSRTEGKQYF TGTGCCTGGAGTCGGACTGAAGGCAAGCAGTACTTC
TRBJ1-1 TRBV6-1 TRBD1 once CASSRQGDTEAFF TGTGCCAGCAGTAGACAGGGGGACACTGAAGCTTTCTTT
TRBJ2-7 TRBV6-5 . few CASSYLAGSPNEQYF TGTGCCAGCAGTTACTTGGCGGGAAGTCCCAACGAGCAGTACTTC
TRBJ1-4 TRBV7-9 . . CASSPTRGRNEKLFF TGTGCCAGCAGCCCCACGCGGGGGCGGAATGAAAAACTGTTTTTT
TRBJ2-3 TRBV6-6 TRBD1 few CASSPRQGGTDTQYF TGTGCCAGCAGCCCCCGACAGGGGGGGACAGATACGCAGTATTTT
TRBJ2-5 TRBV11-3 . . CASSLSTGRKTQYF TGTGCCAGCAGCTTGTCGACAGGGAGGAAGACCCAGTACTTC
TRBJ1-3 TRBV28 . . CASSFGGLAGNTIYF TGTGCCAGCAGTTTCGGGGGGCTAGCTGGAAACACCATATATTTT
TRBJ1-3 TRBV9 . . CASSVEPVQISGNTIYF TGTGCCAGCAGCGTAGAACCAGTACAGATCTCTGGAAACACCATATATTTT
TRBJ2-1 TRBV6-5 . . CASSYSQGHHNEQFF TGTGCCAGCAGTTACTCGCAGGGACACCACAATGAGCAGTTCTTC
TRBJ2-1 TRBV6-6 TRBD2 . CASKASGYDEQFF TGTGCCAGCAAGGCTAGCGGGTACGATGAGCAGTTCTTC
TRBJ1-2 TRBV5-1 . . CASSPGGGLYGYTF TGCGCCAGCAGCCCCGGGGGAGGTCTCTATGGCTACACCTTC
TRBJ1-2 TRBV30 TRBD1 . CAWNAQGGSYGYTF TGTGCCTGGAATGCACAAGGGGGCTCCTATGGCTACACCTTC
TRBJ2-3 TRBV2 . . CASSERGSTDTQYF TGTGCCAGCAGTGAACGCGGTAGCACAGATACGCAGTATTTT
TRBJ2-3 TRBV10-3 TRBD2 few CAIRKEAGSTDTQYF TGTGCCATCAGAAAGGAAGCGGGAAGCACAGATACGCAGTATTTT